One sample yielded the 30 T cell receptor beta chains listed below, sequenced in a study of CD8+CD57+ T cells in acquired aplastic anemia listed by TCRdb under 2018. The patients picked for sequencing were ones in whom flow cytometry had shown an expansion of CD8+CD57+ cells. Reads for this sample came from an Illumina HiSeq 2000. Profiling of TCR beta VDJ combinations and CDR3 sequences used genomic DNA as the template. TCRdb applied fastp at Q25 and MiXCR to the public reads, then kept only in-frame beta chains. Identical CDR3 proteins give one entry, which carries the most common genes and DNA. Here the sample has more than 250,000 distinct CDR3 sequences; about 80% occur a single time. The leading ten clones occupy about two fifths of the sample. The sequenced sample consisted of sorted CD4+, CD8+, or CD8+CD57+ T cells (not recorded which) from PBMCs. Every receptor here comes from a human donor with aplastic anemia.

Details on this clonotype: Because the CDR3 is missing its conserved closing phenylalanine or tryptophan, this is likely a read error. This chain joins TRBV7-8 and TRBJ1-2; D gene uncertain. CDR1 SGHVS and CDR2 FQNEAQ come from the germline V gene. This CDR3 region has 13 residues. This chain's CDR3 is CASSQGLGGGYTT. The CDR3 coding sequence is TGCGCCAGCAGCCAAGGCCTTGGAGGTGGATACACCACT.

About this clonotype: One junction end does not reproduce the germline sequence, and a read error may be involved. V is TRBV7-9 and J is TRBJ2-6; 9 bases match TRBD2. Germline V CDR1 and CDR2: SEHNR, FQNEAQ (reference sequence). The CDR3 contains 17 residues. DNA for the CDR3: TGTGCCAGCAGCTTTCAAAGAAGCGGGGGGAGCGCCAAGGTCCTGACTTTC. Its translation is CASSFQRSGGSAKVLTF.

In the case of this clonotype: One end of the junction varies from germline; a read error may be responsible. The chain is built from TRBV2 and TRBJ2-2; D is tentatively TRBD1 or TRBD2 (6 bases each). This CDR3 spans 13 amino acids. Looked up from germline, CDR1 is SNHLY and CDR2 is FYNNEI. CDR3 protein: CASVDGGTDALYF. DNA for the CDR3: TGTGCCAGCGTGGACGGGGGCACCGATGCGCTGTATTTT.

The rearrangement uses TRBV5-6 and TRBJ2-5; D may be TRBD1 (6 bases). The CDR3 loop spans 15 amino acids. V was pared by 1 base and J by 8 bases, with 18 bases between. CDR1 and CDR2 (germline): SGHDT, YYEEEE. The CDR3: CASSLNRQARYTQYF. DNA for the CDR3: TGTGCCAGCAGCTTGAACCGACAGGCCCGGTACACCCAGTACTTC.

The J gene is TRBJ2-7, the V gene TRBV7-9, with 10 bases lining up with TRBD2. In germline, CDR1 is SEHNR, CDR2 FQNEAQ (reference sequence). Trimming took 3 bases from V and 4 from J; bases not matched to a gene: 15. CDR3 length: 18 residues. In DNA, the CDR3 is TGTGCCAGCAGCTTTCAAAGAAGCGGGGGGGCCCATGAGTACGAGCAGTACGTC. Encoded protein: CASSFQRSGGAHEYEQYV.

V usage is TRBV20-1 and J usage is TRBJ2-5; D is unresolved. Germline CDR1 and CDR2: DFQATT and SNEGSKA (reference sequence). The CDR3 consists of 14 residues. Between the trimmed V and J ends, which lost 4 bases and 6 bases, there was a span of 18 bases. CDR3 in amino acids: CSAIGRKAMKTQYF. The CDR3 DNA reads as TGCAGTGCTATCGGGCGGAAGGCCATGAAGACCCAGTACTTC.

The chain joins TRBV6-1 to TRBJ1-5; D ambiguous. CDR1 is MNHNS and CDR2 is SASEGT in the germline V gene. The CDR3 has 13 amino acids. Trimming took 4 bases from V and 11 from J, leaving 15 bases between them. CDR3 sequence reads: CASSAGRIKTQHF. The CDR3 DNA reads as TGTGCCAGCAGTGCCGGCAGGATTAAGACCCAGCATTTT.

Notes on this clonotype: The CDR3 ends on some other residue instead of the conserved phenylalanine or tryptophan, so this is likely a read error. The CDR3 spells CASSEGGSQEQFY. Written as DNA, the CDR3 is TGTGCCAGCAGTGAAGGGGGGAGCCAAGAGCAGTTCTAC. This rearrangement joins TRBV2 to TRBJ2-1, with D perhaps TRBD1 or TRBD2 (5 bases each). Germline V gene sequence: CDR1 SNHLY, CDR2 FYNNEI. Trimming left V 1 base short and J 10 bases short, with 11 bases between. This CDR3 has 13 amino acids.

This clonotype showed up just once. J is TRBJ1-5 and V is TRBV20-1; no reliable D call. V lost 0 bases to trimming and J lost 9 bases, with 9 bases between them. This CDR3 spans 12 amino acids. From germline, CDR1 is DFQATT and CDR2 SNEGSKA (reference sequence). CDR3 sequence reads: CSARDETPPQHF. The CDR3 DNA is TGCAGTGCTAGAGATGAGACTCCGCCCCAGCATTTT.

V gene TRBV9 combines with J gene TRBJ2-6; possible D gene TRBD2, 7 bases. Germline lookup yields CDR1 SGDLS and CDR2 YYNGEE. V lost 4 bases and J 16 bases, leaving 24 bases between the germline ends. CDR3 length: 15 amino acids. The CDR3 DNA follows: TGTGCCAGCAGCAGAGGGGGGGCTAGCCGCAATCAGCTGACTTTC. It specifies CASSRGGASRNQLTF.

Comment on this clonotype: Without the conserved terminal phenylalanine or tryptophan, this CDR3 likely stems from a read error. The limits of the CDR3 on the DNA are not certain, so only TCRdb's listed CDR3 is given. V and J are TRBV2 and TRBJ2-3; the listed D gene, TRBD1, was not tested against the DNA. Ends included, the CDR3 has 14 residues. The V gene's germline CDR1 is SNHLY and CDR2 FYNNEI. CDR3 region: CATTTGVAQAFHCL.

Of note for this clonotype: A read error is likely, as this CDR3 ends without the conserved phenylalanine or tryptophan. The V and J genes are TRBV7-8 and TRBJ2-3; no clear D. The end of the DNA is better explained by TRBJ1-5, so the J call may be wrong. Germline CDR1 and CDR2: SGHVS and FQNEAQ. The CDR3 totals 13 residues. This CDR3 reads CASSDAGSATQHY. The CDR3 coding sequence is TGTGCCAGCAGCGACGCGGGCAGTGCTACGCAGCATTAC.

This clonotype appeared once. Given the absence of the conserved phenylalanine or tryptophan at the CDR3 end, a read error is likely. Because the CDR3's place on the DNA is in doubt, the DNA is left out and the CDR3 is given as listed by TCRdb. V gene TRBV7-2 combines with J gene TRBJ2-3; the table's TRBD1 call for D was not verified on the DNA. The CDR3 extends over 13 residues, inclusive of both ends. Germline V gives CDR1 SGHTA, CDR2 FQGNSA. The CDR3 region is CASSLTGGADQGY.

The CDR3 spells CSATLWDSTYTEAFF. The DNA for the CDR3 is TGCAGTGCCACCCTCTGGGATAGCACCTACACTGAAGCTTTCTTT. The rearrangement uses TRBV20-1 and TRBJ1-1; D is uncertain. V dropped 6 bases and J dropped 3 bases, with 20 bases sitting between them. The CDR3 loop spans 15 amino acids. Germline lookup yields CDR1 DFQATT and CDR2 SNEGSKA (reference sequence).

Here the CDR3 DNA reads TGTGCCAGCAGCTTTCATGCAGACGGGGAAACCCAGTCTTACGAGCAGTACGTC. It encodes CASSFHADGETQSYEQYV. V and J are TRBV7-3 and TRBJ2-7; a possible D gene is TRBD2 (5 bases). The germline V gene has CDR1 SGHTA and CDR2 FQGTGA. V lost 3 bases and J lost 4, with 25 bases in between. This CDR3 has 18 amino acids.

The J gene is TRBJ1-5, the V gene TRBV3-1, with no clear D. Trimming left V 2 bases short and J 5 bases short, with 16 bases between. CDR1 LGHDT and CDR2 YNNKEL come from the germline V gene (reference sequence). The CDR3 sequence is 16 residues long. CDR3 DNA: TGTGCCAGCAGCCAACGTTATGGCAGCCGGGATCAGCCCCAGCATTTT. Its translation is CASSQRYGSRDQPQHF.

Concerning this clonotype itself: Sequence at one end of the junction differs from germline and may be a read error. The J gene is TRBJ2-3, the V gene TRBV9; unclear D gene. The CDR3 has 13 amino acids. CDR1 SGDLS and CDR2 YYNGEE come from the germline V gene. The CDR3 protein is CASSVGADTQQFF. The CDR3 bases are TGTGCCAGCAGCGTAGGGGCAGATACGCAGCAGTTTTTT.

Of note for this clonotype: At one end the junction does not follow the germline gene, possibly because of a read error. Here the CDR3 reads CGSWDGGTDTQYF. The CDR3 DNA reads TGCGGCAGCTGGGACGGGGGCACCGATACGCAGTATTTT. This chain joins TRBV2 and TRBJ2-3; D tentatively reads TRBD1 or TRBD2 (6 bases each). Germline loops: CDR1 SNHLY, CDR2 FYNNEI. The length of the CDR3 is 13 residues.

Details on this clonotype: One junction end does not reproduce the germline sequence, and a read error may be involved. CDR3 sequence: CASSPEGTGEQFF. The CDR3 DNA sequence: TGTGCCAGCAGCCCAGAGGGGACCGGGGAGCAGTTTTTT. The chain employs TRBV9 and TRBJ2-3, with D possibly called TRBD1 or TRBD2 (5 bases each). The germline gives CDR1 SGDLS, CDR2 YYNGEE. The CDR3 loop spans 13 amino acids.

As for this clonotype: This CDR3 fails to terminate in the conserved phenylalanine or tryptophan, so it likely reflects a read error. Because the CDR3's place on the DNA is in doubt, the DNA is left out and the CDR3 is given as listed by TCRdb. V and J are TRBV7-9 and TRBJ2-3. From its first to its last residue, the CDR3 has 13 amino acids. The germline V gene has CDR1 SEHNR and CDR2 FQNEAQ (reference sequence). This CDR3 reads CASSSQVTDPQQH.

Note on this clonotype: The limits of the CDR3 on the DNA are not certain, so only TCRdb's listed CDR3 is given. V usage is TRBV9 and J usage is TRBJ2-2; the table gives TRBD1 as D, unverified against the DNA. Germline CDR1 reads SGDLS; CDR2 reads YYNGEE. The CDR3 extends over 15 residues, inclusive of both ends. This CDR3 reads CASGDAGDIQYFVFF.

The CDR3 region has the DNA TGCGCCAGCAGCTATTCAGGGTCCTACGAGACCCAGTACTTC. Encoded protein: CASSYSGSYETQYF. The V gene is TRBV5-1, the J gene TRBJ2-5; D is perhaps TRBD1 (5 bases). CDR1 and CDR2 (germline): SGHRS, YFSETQ. The CDR3 runs 14 residues. V was clipped by 3 bases and J by 5 bases, with 14 bases between them.

Worth noting for this clonotype: No conserved phenylalanine or tryptophan is present at the end of the CDR3, so a read error is the likely explanation. The CDR3 DNA sequence: TGTGCCAGCAGTTCACTAGAGCCGCTACTCTACGAGCAGTACACCTGC. This gives the protein CASSSLEPLLYEQYTC. This chain joins TRBV2 and TRBJ1-2; D not resolved. The V gene lost 5 bases and the J gene lost 11 bases, with 27 bases spanning the gap. Germline V gene lookup returns CDR1 SNHLY and CDR2 FYNNEI. The CDR3 is made up of 16 amino acids.

The chain employs TRBV7-9 and TRBJ2-6; weak D call: TRBD2 (6 bases). The CDR3 covers 17 residues. V was trimmed by 7 bases and J by 13 bases, leaving 29 bases between them. CDR1 is SEHNR, CDR2 FQNEAQ, per germline (reference sequence). The CDR3 sequence: CASTFQRSGWSDEVLTF. The CDR3 DNA reads TGTGCCAGCACCTTTCAAAGAAGCGGGTGGAGCGACGAGGTCCTGACTTTC.

This clonotype was picked up many times. The V and J genes are TRBV13 and TRBJ2-3; 9 nucleotides line up with TRBD1. This CDR3 comprises 15 residues. The V gene end was trimmed by 4 bases and the J gene end by 1 base; junction bases not matched to a gene: 3. Germline V lookup: CDR1 PRHDT, CDR2 FYEKMQ (reference sequence). This chain's CDR3 is CASSSRDRGTDTQYF. In nucleotides, the CDR3 is TGTGCCAGCAGCTCACGGGACAGGGGCACAGATACGCAGTATTTT.

The chain links TRBV10-3 to TRBJ2-7; TRBD1 might be the D (6 bases). Trimming cost V 3 bases and J 2 bases, with 11 bases left between them. CDR1 and CDR2 (germline): ENHRY, SYGVKD. The CDR3 has 14 amino acids. CDR3 in amino acids: CAISDPGQPYEQYF. CDR3 coding DNA: TGTGCCATCAGTGACCCAGGACAGCCCTACGAGCAGTACTTC.

This clonotype was recorded a few times. An end of the junction does not agree with germline; a read error may underlie this. The V call is TRBV11-3, the J call TRBJ2-1, with TRBD1 matching 7 bases. Germline V gene sequence: CDR1 SGHNT, CDR2 YENEEA. The CDR3 runs to 16 residues. The CDR3 bases are TGTGCCAGCAGCCTAGATCTGACAGGGAGCAGCAATGAGCAGTTCTTC. Translating gives CASSLDLTGSSNEQFF.

The chain combines TRBV7-4 with TRBJ2-7, with TRBD1 as a possible D gene (5 bases). From germline, CDR1 is SGHVT and CDR2 SQSDAQ. The CDR3 is 18 amino acids. Deletions cut 4 bases from V and 1 base from J, with 23 bases between. The CDR3, as DNA: TGTGCCAGCAGCTCGCACACAGAACGGACACCCCTTTCCTACGAGCAGTACGTC. It is translated as CASSSHTERTPLSYEQYV.

This chain joins TRBV10-1 and TRBJ1-1; D is possibly TRBD1 (6 bases). This CDR3 has 14 amino acids. Germline V lookup: CDR1 WNHNN, CDR2 SYGVQD (reference sequence). V was shortened by 6 bases and J by 14 bases, with 25 bases between the two germline ends. CDR3: CASREGWGEGEVFF. The CDR3 bases are TGCGCCAGCAGGGAAGGGTGGGGAGAGGGGGAGGTCTTCTTT.

The chain has TRBV9 and TRBJ2-7, with 7 bases identical to TRBD2. V lost 4 bases to trimming and J lost 8 bases; unmatched junction nucleotides: 18. This CDR3 comprises 16 residues. Per the germline V gene, CDR1 is SGDLS and CDR2 is YYNGEE. The CDR3: CASSTPPAGNFEQQYV. The CDR3 DNA reads TGTGCCAGCAGCACACCTCCAGCGGGGAACTTCGAGCAGCAGTACGTC.